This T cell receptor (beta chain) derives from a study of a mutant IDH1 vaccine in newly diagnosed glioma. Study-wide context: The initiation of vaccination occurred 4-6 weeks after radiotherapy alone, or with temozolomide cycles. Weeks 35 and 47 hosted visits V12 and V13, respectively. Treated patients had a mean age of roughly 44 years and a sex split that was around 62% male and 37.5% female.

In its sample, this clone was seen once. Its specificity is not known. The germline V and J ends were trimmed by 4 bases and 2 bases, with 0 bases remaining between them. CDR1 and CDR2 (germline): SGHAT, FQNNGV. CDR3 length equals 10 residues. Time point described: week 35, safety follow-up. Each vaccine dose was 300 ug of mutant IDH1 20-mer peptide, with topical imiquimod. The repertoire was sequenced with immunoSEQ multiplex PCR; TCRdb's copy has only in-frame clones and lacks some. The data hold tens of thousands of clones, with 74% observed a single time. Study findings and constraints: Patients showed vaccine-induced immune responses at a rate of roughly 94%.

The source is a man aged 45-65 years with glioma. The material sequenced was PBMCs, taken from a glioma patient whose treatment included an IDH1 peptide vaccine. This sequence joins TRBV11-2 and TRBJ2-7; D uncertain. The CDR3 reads CASSSYEQYF. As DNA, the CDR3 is TGTGCCAGCAGCTCCTACGAGCAGTACTTC.